These 8 T cell receptor beta chains were all obtained from the same sample, sequenced in a study of cytomegalovirus exposure and HLA in healthy donors (TCRdb year 2017). The library relied on the immunoSEQ multiplex PCR assay. For the multiplex PCR, a mixture combining 60 forward primers for TCR Vbeta segments and 13 reverse primers for TCR Jbeta segments was used. TCRdb holds this immuneACCESS table with in-frame rearrangements only. Some clones are missing; in checked studies, unresolved V genes explain under half, and the rest has no known cause. The table for this sample lists about 97,000 clones; 73% of them were counted only once. The top ten constitute roughly 3.5% of the sample. The source material was PBMCs. Receptors were obtained from a man aged 40-49 years in good health and CMV-seronegative.

This clone is medium-sized (0.01 to 0.1%). Additional DNA sequences in this sample encode the identical CDR3. The chain joins TRBV6-5 to TRBJ2-7, with 8 nucleotides matching TRBD1. Germline CDR1 and CDR2: MNHEY and SVGAGI. V shed 7 bases, J shed 1 base, and the junction held 9 bases outside the gene matches. The CDR3 spans 15 residues. The CDR3 here is CASTPGQGGSYEQYF. In nucleotides, the CDR3 is TGTGCCAGCACTCCCGGACAGGGTGGATCCTACGAGCAGTACTTC.

The gene calls are TRBV6-1 and TRBJ2-3, with 7 bases lining up with TRBD2. The CDR3 is 16 residues long. The V gene end was trimmed by 3 bases and the J gene end by 2 bases; junction bases not matched to a gene: 8. Germline lookup yields CDR1 MNHNS and CDR2 SASEGT. CDR3 amino acids: CASSEGGSYYTDTQYF. CDR3 in DNA: TGTGCCAGCAGTGAGGGAGGGAGTTACTACACAGATACGCAGTATTTT.

The chain carries TRBV7-3 and TRBJ2-7; a weak D match, TRBD2 (6 bases). This CDR3 region has 14 residues. Per germline, CDR1 SGHTA and CDR2 FQGTGA. Trimming removed 2 bases at V and 1 base at J, with 9 bases between. As DNA, the CDR3 is TGTGCCAGCAGCTTACTGGGGGGTTCCTACGAGCAGTACTTC. Amino acid sequence: CASSLLGGSYEQYF.

V gene TRBV4-3 combines with J gene TRBJ1-1; D ambiguous. V was cut by 0 bases and J by 2 bases, with 7 bases left in between. Germline V lookup: CDR1 LGHNA, CDR2 YSLEER. The CDR3 covers 14 residues. CDR3 residues: CASSQDTENTEAFF. The CDR3 nucleotides are TGCGCCAGCAGCCAAGATACTGAAAACACTGAAGCTTTCTTT.

V and J are TRBV7-9 and TRBJ1-5, with D perhaps TRBD1 (5 bases). Looked up from germline, CDR1 is SEHNR and CDR2 is FQNEAQ (reference sequence). The CDR3 runs 13 residues. V lost 6 bases and J 5 bases, leaving 11 bases between the germline ends. This CDR3 is CASSLVGHQPQHF. The CDR3 DNA follows: TGTGCCAGCAGTCTCGTGGGGCATCAGCCCCAGCATTTT.

This clone was found once. The V and J genes are TRBV5-1 and TRBJ1-2, with 8 bases lining up with TRBD1. The CDR3 has 15 amino acids. Germline V gene data show CDR1 as SGHRS and CDR2 as YFSETQ. The V and J ends lost 0 bases and 4 bases, in that order; junction bases with no gene match: 5. This chain's CDR3 is CASSLAPGGSYGYTF. CDR3 nucleotides: TGCGCCAGCAGCTTGGCTCCAGGGGGCAGCTATGGCTACACCTTC. The variable domain in full, with the rest retrieved from reference TRBV5-1 and TRBJ1-2, is KAGVTQTPRYLIKTRGQQVTLSCSPISGHRSVSWYQQTPGQGLQFLFEYFSETQRNKGNFPGRFSGRQFSNSRSEMNVSTLELGDSALYLCASSLAPGGSYGYTFGSGTRLTVV.

The V gene is TRBV2, the J gene TRBJ2-3, with TRBD2 as a possible D gene (5 bases). The germline V gene has CDR1 SNHLY and CDR2 FYNNEI. The CDR3 consists of 15 residues. V dropped 6 bases and J dropped 0 bases, with 13 bases sitting between them. This CDR3 is CASRLLVASTDTQYF. The CDR3 bases are TGTGCCAGCAGGCTACTAGTAGCAAGCACAGATACGCAGTATTTT.

This clone has more than one count but fewer than ten. This sequence joins TRBV7-9 and TRBJ1-6; 10 bases line up with TRBD1. Germline assignment: CDR1 SEHNR and CDR2 FQNEAQ (reference sequence). J lost 10 bases, V lost 1 base, and 1 base had no gene match. The CDR3 consists of 14 residues. In DNA, the CDR3 is TGTGCCAGCAGCTTAGGGACAGGGGGATCACCCCTCCACTTT. The encoded protein is CASSLGTGGSPLHF.